This TCR beta chain was captured by sequencing in a study of T cell responses to AZD1222 COVID-19 vaccine. Study-wide findings and caveats: Just six AZD1222 recipients were seropositive at baseline. Mostly white British, mostly female donors; authors suggested clonal diversity may be underestimated.

Analysis merged second doses at about 4 or about 12 weeks. Note on this clone: Its antigen is not identified.

The method was immunoSEQ multiplex PCR; TCRdb's version includes in-frame clones alone and lacks a portion of them. Here the sample spans some 150,000 clones, 70% to 90% being singletons. CDR1 is SEHNR and CDR2 is FQNEAQ in the germline V gene (reference sequence). V lost 6 bases and J lost 0; bases outside the gene matches: 11. CDR3 length: 18 amino acids. V is TRBV7-9 and J is TRBJ2-6, with 7 bases identical to TRBD1. Sequenced material: peripheral blood, taken 28 days after the second AZD1222 dose. This sequence originates from an adult who received the AZD1222 COVID-19 vaccine. In nucleotides, the CDR3 is TGTGCCAGCAGTCCACCCGGGACAGTAAGCTCTGGGGCCAACGTCCTGACTTTC. It yields the protein CASSPPGTVSSGANVLTF.